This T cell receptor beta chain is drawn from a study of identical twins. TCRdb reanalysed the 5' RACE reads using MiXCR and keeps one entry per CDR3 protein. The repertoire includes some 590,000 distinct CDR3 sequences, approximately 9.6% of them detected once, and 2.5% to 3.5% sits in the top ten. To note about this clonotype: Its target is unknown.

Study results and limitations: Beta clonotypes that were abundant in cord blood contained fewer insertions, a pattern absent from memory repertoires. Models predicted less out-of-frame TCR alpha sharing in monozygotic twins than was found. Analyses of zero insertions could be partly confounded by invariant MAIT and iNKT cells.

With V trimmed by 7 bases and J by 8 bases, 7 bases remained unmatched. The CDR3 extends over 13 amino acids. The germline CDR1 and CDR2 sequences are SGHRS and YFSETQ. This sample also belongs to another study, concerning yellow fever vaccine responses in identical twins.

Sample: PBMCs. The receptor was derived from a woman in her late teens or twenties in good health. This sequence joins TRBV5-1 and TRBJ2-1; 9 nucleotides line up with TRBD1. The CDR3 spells CASRLQGADEQFF. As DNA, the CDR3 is TGCGCCAGCCGTTTACAGGGGGCCGATGAGCAGTTCTTC.